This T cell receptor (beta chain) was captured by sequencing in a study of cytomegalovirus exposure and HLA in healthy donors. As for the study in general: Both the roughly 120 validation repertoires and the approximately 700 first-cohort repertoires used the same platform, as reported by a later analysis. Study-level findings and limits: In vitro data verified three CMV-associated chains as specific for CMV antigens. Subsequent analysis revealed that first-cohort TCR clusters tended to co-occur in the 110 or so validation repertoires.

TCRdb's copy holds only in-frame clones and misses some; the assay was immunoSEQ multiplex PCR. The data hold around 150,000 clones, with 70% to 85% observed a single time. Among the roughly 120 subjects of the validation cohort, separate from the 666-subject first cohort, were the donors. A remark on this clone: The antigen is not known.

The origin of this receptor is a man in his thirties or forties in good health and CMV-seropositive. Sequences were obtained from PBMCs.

The CDR3 DNA sequence: TGCGCCAGCAGCGGAAACAGGATGGGGCCCTACGAGCAGTACTTC. Translated: CASSGNRMGPYEQYF. V and J are TRBV5-1 and TRBJ2-7; tentatively, D is TRBD1 (5 bases). V lost 4 bases and J 2 bases, leaving 16 bases between the germline ends. The CDR3 totals 15 residues. CDR1 is SGHRS and CDR2 is YFSETQ in the germline V gene.